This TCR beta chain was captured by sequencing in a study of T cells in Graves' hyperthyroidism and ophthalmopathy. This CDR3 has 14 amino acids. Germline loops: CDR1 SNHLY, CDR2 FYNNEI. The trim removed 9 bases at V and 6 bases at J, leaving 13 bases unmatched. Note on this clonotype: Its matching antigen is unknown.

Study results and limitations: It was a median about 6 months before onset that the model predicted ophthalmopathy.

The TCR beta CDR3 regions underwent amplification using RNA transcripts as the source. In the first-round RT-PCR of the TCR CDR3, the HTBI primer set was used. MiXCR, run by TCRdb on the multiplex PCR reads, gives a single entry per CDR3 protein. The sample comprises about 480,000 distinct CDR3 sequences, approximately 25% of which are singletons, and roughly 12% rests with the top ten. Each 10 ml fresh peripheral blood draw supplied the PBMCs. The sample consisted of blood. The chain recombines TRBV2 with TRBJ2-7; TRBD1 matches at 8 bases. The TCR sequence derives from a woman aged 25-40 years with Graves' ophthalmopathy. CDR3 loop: CASEARDRSLEQYF. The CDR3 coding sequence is TGTGCCAGTGAAGCGCGGGACAGGTCGCTCGAGCAGTACTTC.